The entry that follows covers one TCR beta chain sequence. Its specificity is unknown. This entry is derived from a study of regulatory dendritic cells for organ transplantation. Study results and caveats: Of resting T cell subsets, memory CD8+ had the most alloreactive clonotypes. Memory T cells were less diverse than naive, with memory CD8+ most oligoclonal.

Trimming cost V 6 bases and J 3 bases; bases outside gene matches: 7. Germline values: CDR1 SNHLY, CDR2 FYNNEI. This CDR3 comprises 16 residues. Clones were read by immunoSEQ multiplex PCR, and TCRdb kept only the in-frame ones, dropping some. The data show roughly 35,000 clones, less than 90% seen once. Memory T cells were CD45RO+, naive were CD45RA+, sorted by FACS. The sequenced material came from naive CD4+ T cells from blood. Subset reported: CD45RA+ naive T cells. The receptor's source is a human donor in good health. The chain recombines TRBV2 with TRBJ2-1, with 11 positions matching TRBD2. The CDR3 loop reads CASRNSGGVYYNEQFF. In DNA, the CDR3 is TGTGCCAGCAGGAATAGCGGGGGGGTTTACTACAATGAGCAGTTCTTC.